The clone carrying this T cell receptor beta chain was counted at least ten times. Its antigen is currently unknown. CDR3 length: 14 amino acids. Germline values: CDR1 SGHRS, CDR2 YFSETQ. V lost 2 bases and J lost 2, with 11 bases in between. Genomic DNA acted as the template from which TCR beta VDJ combination and CDR3 sequence profiling were carried out. TCRdb re-called the reads with MiXCR, one entry per CDR3 protein. This table has 200,000 or so distinct CDR3 sequences, 64% appearing once. These data originate in a study of CD8+CD57+ T cells in acquired aplastic anemia. Study in general: Sorted CD4+ and CD8+ cells yielded around 3.3 ug of DNA on average.

Study-wide results and caveats: Patients and controls had CD8+ Simpson's diversity values that were not significantly distinct. Approximately 27 CD8+ CDR3 sequences occurred in both the patients and the controls.

Sequenced: sorted CD4+, CD8+, or CD8+CD57+ T cells (not recorded which) from PBMCs. The genes are TRBV5-1 and TRBJ2-7, with D perhaps matching TRBD1 or TRBD2 (5 bases each). This receptor was identified in a human donor with severe aplastic anemia or a healthy control (not recorded which). CDR3 coding DNA: TGCGCCAGCAGCTTACGGGACGGGACCTACGAGCAGTACTTC. It encodes CASSLRDGTYEQYF.